Sequencing of this T cell receptor beta chain was carried out in a study of cytomegalovirus exposure and HLA in healthy donors (dated by TCRdb to the late 2010s). About the full investigation: According to an earlier analysis of several hundred of the donors, 150 million to 200 million T cells yielded over 90 million unique TCR beta sequences and roughly 280 Gb of sequence data. Every repertoire in the discovery cohort had been generated on one and the same sequencing platform. To predict cytomegalovirus infection status, the study brought together high-throughput TCR immunosequencing, statistical association of individual TCRs with disease status, and machine learning. On average, around 200,000 unique TCR beta nucleotide sequences were sequenced per donor among 300 to 500 genotyped donors of the cohort, with roughly 18% of those sequences being non-productive. HLA typing covered class I and class II loci at four-digit resolution. Donor age, sex, ethnicity and CMV serostatus were compiled alongside the repertoire data. A later genetic analysis used genome-wide SNP genotypes for about 55% of the 666 donors, treating that subset as a discovery cohort. An early release covering 550 to 700 HLA-typed donors comprised approximately 290 gigabases of sequencing data and some 79 million unique TCR sequences. The aim of the study was to test whether cataloging public T cell receptors could identify signatures of past pathogen exposure. A later analysis re-analyzed previously published TCR beta repertoires from roughly 600 donors and added high-resolution HLA genotyping to study TCR occurrence patterns. Typing coverage varied by locus: 629-630 donors for A, B, C, DRB1 and DQB1; under 550 for DQA1; over 600 for DPA1; some 470 for DPB1. Rather than using new phenotypic data, the later analysis identified candidate immune exposures from TCR beta sequences and from how often those sequences occurred across donors. An earlier analysis of 450 to 750 of the donors used high-throughput TCR beta sequencing to judge whether each TCR beta V gene segment behaved as functional or pseudogenic. About five DR-DQ haplotypes were treated as single units for association and clustering because of strong linkage in the cohort. Of the approximately 400 genotyped donors, 65% to 90% were placed in the genetic ancestry cluster associated with self-reported Caucasian donors. A separate validation cohort of approximately 130 different subjects was used in addition to the 666-subject first cohort. The study used immunosequencing to profile the T cell repertoires of approximately 650 subjects and linked those repertoires to cytomegalovirus serostatus.

Receptors were amplified or captured by the immunoSEQ multiplex PCR assay. The multiplex PCR relied on a mix of 60 forward primers for TCR Vbeta segments and 13 reverse primers for TCR Jbeta segments. Amplification of the CDR3 region of rearranged TCR beta genes was performed with a multiplex PCR assay on genomic DNA. The Illumina HiSeq System was used to sequence the amplified TCR beta libraries as 87-base-pair reads. Per the authors' processing: A later analysis counted tens of millions of unique TCR beta chains across the 666 repertoires, and some 11 million of these chains were shared by at least two donors. To remove PCR and sequencing errors, raw reads were error-corrected and collapsed into unique sequences using a nearest-neighbor algorithm that merged closely related sequences. CDR3 sequences were aligned to IMGT reference sequences to assign V, D and J gene segments. For a sequence to be retained, at least a six-nucleotide match to both a V gene segment and a J gene segment was required. Rearrangements were classified as productive when the CDR3 lacked stop codons and remained in frame with V and J, and all other rearrangements were classified as non-productive. Following IMGT convention, CDR3 was defined as the stretch from the second conserved V-encoded cysteine up to the conserved J-encoded phenylalanine. The earlier analysis of about 560 of the donors excluded any sequence lacking an unambiguous match to a single V gene segment. In an earlier analysis of a few hundred of the donors, a V segment was called functional when productive rearrangements were above 56.7%, and segregating when the standard deviation between donors exceeded 5%. A statistical classification framework was built to diagnose cytomegalovirus status from the catalog of TCR beta chain sequences. In a later analysis, TCR nucleotide sequences were compared against IMGT/GENE-DB human TR gene sequences so that V and J genes could be assigned. Using the TCRdist pipeline, a later analysis assigned CDR3 sequences along with most-parsimonious VDJ recombination scenarios. In a later analysis, each TCR beta chain was defined by its CDR3 amino acid sequence together with its V-gene family, and reads without a unique V-gene family were excluded. As a way to deal with suspected cross-contamination and a sequencing artifact, a later analysis dropped over 550 nucleotide sequences that were highly shared and had low generation probability. For each public chain, a later analysis derived a clonal expansion index from normalized ranks of inferred template counts within each repertoire. In a later analysis, generation probabilities were computed with a VDJ recombination model fitted to out-of-frame rearrangements, and the resulting probabilities were checked against IGoR. Hypergeometric tests were used in a later analysis to score TCR-TCR, TCR-HLA and TCR-CMV co-occurrence, with a repertoire-size bias correction applied to the TCR pairs. To estimate false discovery rates, a later analysis permuted the HLA or CMV assignments 20 times. A later analysis grouped co-occurring TCRs with DBSCAN, adding TCRdist sequence similarity when clustering within HLA-allele-positive subsets. Repertoires with fewer than 30,000 or more than 120,000 public chains, plus five repertoires with anomalous nucleotide sharing, were excluded from co-occurrence clustering. In TCRdb, the immuneACCESS table is reduced to in-frame sequences with V and J assigned. These tables do not hold every clone; where another copy was compared, an unresolved V gene accounts for under half, and the others remain unexplained. V, J and clone size reflect that table, while D and trimming were determined from the DNA. The table for this sample lists around 85,000 clones; about 81% of them were counted only once. The ten largest clones capture around 4.3% of the sample.

A note on this clone: Its target antigen remains unknown. No base-level quality is on record; no much larger clone is a single base apart.

In total, 600 or so healthy bone marrow donors made up the cohort. Cohort members were all nominally healthy when sampled, although unrecorded immune exposures were likely present. The donor was CMV seronegative and was included in the group of a few hundred seronegative cohort members. Every donor gave a peripheral blood sample, and the peripheral blood mononuclear cells from that sample were used for TCR beta sequencing. Genomic DNA was extracted from the blood cell samples with the Qiagen DNeasy Blood Extraction Kit. Paper-wide results and their limitations: Cytomegalovirus status was reported to be diagnosed by the classifier with high specificity and sensitivity in both the original and validation cohorts. The authors suggested that the approach could potentially be generalized to other disease states and immunological phenotypes. According to a later analysis, most CMV-associated TCR beta chains appeared to be HLA-restricted, and the HLA associations seemed to be driven largely by CMV exposure. In a later analysis, HLA-associated TCR beta chains were found to be more clonally expanded and to have lower generation probabilities than equally common non-associated chains. According to a later genetic analysis, donors in an Asian-associated ancestry cluster had fewer N-insertions in productive TCRs than the roughly 660-donor mean. Correlated functional status among segregating V segments might reflect linkage disequilibrium, but an unknown experimental factor could not be ruled out. A cluster of highly shared sequence variants was judged likely to represent a technical artifact of the sequencing pipeline. A later genetic analysis associated a missense DCLRE1C variant with V-gene and J-gene trimming of TCR beta chains, and an independent cohort replicated the association. Because counts were too low, some 17 rarely observed V segments, including chromosome 9 orphons, were left out of the earlier analysis of approximately 580 of the donors. The study gave a list of 150 to 200 TCR beta chains associated with cytomegalovirus. A later analysis found that TCR association rates varied across HLA loci, with DRB1 alleles showing the most associated TCRs and HLA-C alleles the fewest. This cohort had only TCR beta chains sequenced, and the lack of alpha or paired-chain data limited which features could be detected. Presence/absence analyses assumed roughly uniform sequencing depth across donors, an assumption that may not hold. In vitro tests confirmed that three of the cytomegalovirus-associated TCR beta chains recognize cytomegalovirus antigens. Immune exposure information for the cohort was limited to CMV serostatus. Broadly in line with IMGT annotations, most TCR beta V segments showed up in productive rearrangements about 87% or about 30% of the time in an earlier analysis of several hundred of the donors. Specific HLA alleles were associated with 15,000 to 20,000 TCR beta sequences at a false discovery rate of 0.05 in a later analysis. Across donors, most TCR sequences were observed very rarely, whereas some public TCRs were present in many individuals. Several of the top co-occurrence clusters appeared to be linked to parvovirus B19, influenza, CMV and Epstein-Barr virus, according to a later analysis. Some IMGT-functional V segments, including TRBV6-2 and TRBV6-3, could not be distinguished by the 87-base-pair reads and were therefore excluded. Because HLA typing was unavailable for some donors at each locus, only the typed subset was used in association tests. Strong co-occurrence of HLA alleles, especially DR and DQ, made assigning TCR associations to individual alleles difficult. A further reported finding was that TCR beta sequences accurately predicted the HLA-A and HLA-B alleles for most subjects in the first cohort.

The germline ends are 9 bases apart after V is trimmed by 0 bases and J by 4 bases. The CDR3 holds 14 amino acids from the cysteine to the phenylalanine. Of the read, only the CDR3 DNA is kept; its 42 bases are in frame from base 1. The germline V gene specifies MNHEY as CDR1 and SVGAGI as CDR2. Rearrangement joined TRBV6-5 to TRBJ1-2; TRBD1 is perhaps the D gene, given 5 matching bases. The TCR was taken from a man aged 55 to 69 in good health and CMV-seronegative. The specimen sequenced was PBMCs. The nucleotide sequence is given as TGTGCCAGCAGTTACTCGGGACTGGGCTATGGCTACACCTTC. Its product reads: CASSYSGLGYGYTF.